The 5 T cell receptor beta chains reported below all come from one sample, sequenced in a study of blood T cell repertoires in COVID-19. TCRdb keeps only in-frame clones here, not all; method: immunoSEQ multiplex PCR. The data contain 130,000 to 150,000 clones, 84% of them singletons. The sequenced sample was PBMCs or T cells enriched from blood (not recorded which). The receptors stem from a woman aged 45 to 65 who had been exposed to COVID-19.

The chain links TRBV2 to TRBJ2-7, with 8 bases that match TRBD2. The CDR3 is 13 residues long. Germline CDR1 and CDR2: SNHLY and FYNNEI. V shed 8 bases and J 4 bases; nucleotides not matched to a gene: 7. Here the CDR3 reads CASLVAGIYEQYF. The CDR3 nucleotides are TGTGCCAGCCTGGTAGCGGGAATTTACGAGCAGTACTTC. The complete variable domain, with remaining parts taken from reference TRBV2 and TRBJ2-7, reads EPEVTQTPSHQVTQMGQEVILRCVPISNHLYFYWYRQILGQKVEFLVSFYNNEISEKSEIFDDQFSVERPDGSNFTLKIRSTKLEDSAMYFCASLVAGIYEQYFGPGTRLTVT.

V is TRBV5-1 and J is TRBJ2-7; a weak D match, TRBD1 (6 bases). The CDR3 is 15 amino acids. The V and J ends lost 0 bases and 6 bases respectively, with 16 bases between them. Germline values: CDR1 SGHRS, CDR2 YFSETQ. CDR3 residues: CASSLGGPGKGEQYF. The CDR3 DNA is TGCGCCAGCAGCTTGGGGGGGCCAGGGAAGGGCGAGCAGTACTTC. The entire variable domain, with the rest obtained from reference TRBV5-1 and TRBJ2-7, is as follows: KAGVTQTPRYLIKTRGQQVTLSCSPISGHRSVSWYQQTPGQGLQFLFEYFSETQRNKGNFPGRFSGRQFSNSRSEMNVSTLELGDSALYLCASSLGGPGKGEQYFGPGTRLTVT.

This chain uses TRBV9 with TRBJ2-6, with D perhaps matching TRBD1 (6 bases). The CDR3 is made up of 17 amino acids. Trimming took off 0 bases at V and 2 bases at J, with 12 bases between the two ends. CDR1 and CDR2 (germline): SGDLS, YYNGEE. The CDR3: CASSVGGGQTGANVLTF. CDR3 nucleotides: TGTGCCAGCAGCGTAGGAGGAGGACAGACTGGGGCCAACGTCCTGACTTTC. The whole variable domain, filled in from reference TRBV9 and TRBJ2-6, reads DSGVTQTPKHLITATGQRVTLRCSPRSGDLSVYWYQQSLDQGLQFLIQYYNGEERAKGNILERFSAQQFPDLHSELNLSSLELGDSALYFCASSVGGGQTGANVLTFGAGSRLTVL.

V and J are TRBV19 and TRBJ2-2, with D perhaps TRBD1 (6 bases). The CDR3 extends over 14 amino acids. V lost 5 bases, J lost 6 bases, and 13 bases lay in between. From germline, CDR1 is LNHDA and CDR2 SQIVND (reference sequence). In nucleotides, the CDR3 is TGTGCCAGTAGTGTCCTACAGGGCGCCGGGGAGCTGTTTTTT. Protein product: CASSVLQGAGELFF.

This sequence joins TRBV19 and TRBJ2-3, with D perhaps matching TRBD2 (6 bases). CDR1 and CDR2 (germline): LNHDA, SQIVND (reference sequence). The CDR3 spans 16 residues. Between the trimmed V and J ends, which lost 3 bases and 4 bases, there was a span of 17 bases. CDR3 in amino acids: CASSIWRAGGSDTQYF. DNA for the CDR3: TGTGCCAGTAGTATCTGGCGAGCGGGCGGCTCAGATACGCAGTATTTT.